Presented here are 16 T cell receptor beta chains from one specimen sequenced in a study of shared clonotypes between healthy human individuals. Measured with immunoSEQ multiplex PCR; TCRdb has only the in-frame clones, and not every one. Here the sample spans 400,000 to 600,000 clones, roughly 83% being singletons. The sample comprised PBMCs. These receptors came from a woman in her forties in good health. Some clones in this sample may be carry-over from other donors' samples.

In its sample, this clone was seen a few times. The chain recombines TRBV27 with TRBJ1-1; 7 bases agree with TRBD1. This CDR3 region has 15 residues. The V gene's germline CDR1 is MNHEY and CDR2 SMNVEV (reference sequence). The V segment lost 5 bases and the J segment 0 bases; nucleotides outside the gene matches: 6. CDR3 DNA sequence: TGTGCCAGCAGTAACCCAGGGGGGATGAACACTGAAGCTTTCTTT. Translating gives CASSNPGGMNTEAFF.

The chain couples TRBV6-5 to TRBJ2-3; TRBD2 matches 13 bases. The ends lost 4 bases at V and 9 bases at J; junction bases unmatched: 4. The CDR3 has 14 amino acids. Germline lookup yields CDR1 MNHEY and CDR2 SVGAGI. This chain's CDR3 is CASSSGTSGTTQYF. In DNA, the CDR3 is TGTGCCAGCAGTTCCGGGACTAGCGGGACGACGCAGTATTTT.

The chain uses TRBV5-6 and TRBJ2-1; D is unresolved. This CDR3 region has 14 residues. V lost 1 base, J lost 4 bases, and 9 bases lay in between. The germline CDR1 and CDR2 sequences are SGHDT and YYEEEE. CDR3 in amino acids: CASSLTDTYNEQFF. CDR3 bases: TGTGCCAGCAGCTTGACAGACACATACAATGAGCAGTTCTTC. The whole variable domain, remainder taken from reference TRBV5-6 and TRBJ2-1, is DAGVTQSPTHLIKTRGQQVTLRCSPKSGHDTVSWYQQALGQGPQFIFQYYEEEERQRGNFPDRFSGHQFPNYSSELNVNALLLGDSALYLCASSLTDTYNEQFFGPGTRLTVL.

This clone was picked up one time. This sequence joins TRBV7-2 and TRBJ2-2; TRBD1 might be the D (6 bases). The germline CDR1 and CDR2 sequences are SGHTA and FQGNSA. V was cut by 4 bases and J by 7 bases, with 10 bases left in between. The CDR3 is 13 residues long. CDR3 sequence reads: CASSSNRVGELFF. CDR3 nucleotides: TGTGCCAGCAGCTCAAACAGGGTCGGGGAGCTGTTTTTT.

V gene TRBV4-1 combines with J gene TRBJ2-7; D is perhaps TRBD1 (5 bases). The CDR3 has 15 residues. Trimming pared 3 bases from V and 0 bases from J, leaving 12 bases between. The germline gives CDR1 MGHRA, CDR2 YSYEKL. Here the CDR3 reads CASSHLRVNSYEQYF. CDR3 nucleotides: TGCGCCAGCAGCCACCTCAGGGTGAACTCCTACGAGCAGTACTTC.

This chain uses TRBV5-4 with TRBJ2-3; weak D call: TRBD2 (5 bases). The CDR3 sequence is 15 residues long. The V gene lost 0 bases and the J gene lost 3 bases, with 11 bases spanning the gap. Per germline, CDR1 SGHNT and CDR2 YYREEE (reference sequence). CDR3 nucleotide sequence: TGTGCCAGCAGCTTGGCAGTAGCGTTGACAGATACGCAGTATTTT. It is translated as CASSLAVALTDTQYF. The full variable domain, rest sourced from reference TRBV5-4 and TRBJ2-3, is ETGVTQSPTHLIKTRGQQVTLRCSSQSGHNTVSWYQQALGQGPQFIFQYYREEENGRGNFPPRFSGLQFPNYSSELNVNALELDDSALYLCASSLAVALTDTQYFGPGTRLTVL.

The chain links TRBV15 to TRBJ2-2; 10 bases map to TRBD2. V was clipped by 0 bases and J by 5 bases; unmatched bases: 12. Germline CDR1 LNHNV, CDR2 YYDKDF (reference sequence). This CDR3 has 19 residues. CDR3 sequence: CATSRELAGTGVGTGELFF. The CDR3 bases are TGTGCCACCAGCAGAGAACTAGCGGGAACTGGCGTGGGTACCGGGGAGCTGTTTTTT.

This clone was observed a handful of times. The rearrangement uses TRBV1 and TRBJ1-2; the listed D gene, TRBD1, was not tested against the DNA. TRBV1 is a known pseudogene. This CDR3 has 16 residues. For the CDR3, the DNA is TGCACCAGCAGCCAGGGTGCAGGGGGAAACGAGCATGGCTACACCTTC. Protein: CTSSQGAGGNEHGYTF.

This chain joins TRBV28 and TRBJ2-7; D not certain. The germline CDR1 and CDR2 sequences are MDHEN and SYDVKM. The CDR3 is 13 amino acids. V shed 3 bases and J shed 4 bases, with 10 bases lying between them. In DNA, the CDR3 is TGTGCCAGCAGTTTGCAGGTTTCATACGAGCAGTACTTC. Translation gives CASSLQVSYEQYF.

The V gene is TRBV4-2, the J gene TRBJ1-2; TRBD1 might be the D (5 bases). The CDR3 sequence is 14 residues long. V lost 1 base and J 2 bases, leaving 8 bases between the germline ends. The germline V gene has CDR1 LGHNA and CDR2 YNFKEQ. Here the CDR3 reads CASSQAGGNYGYTF. As DNA, the CDR3 is TGTGCCAGCAGCCAAGCCGGGGGGAACTATGGCTACACCTTC.

V gene TRBV7-2 combines with J gene TRBJ1-2; D unresolved. The germline V gene encodes CDR1 SGHTA and CDR2 FQGNSA. V lost 7 bases and J lost 2, with 14 bases in between. The CDR3 totals 14 residues. CDR3 protein: CASTPTRLNYGYTF. In DNA, the CDR3 is TGTGCCAGCACCCCCACGAGGCTAAACTATGGCTACACCTTC. Full variable domain (missing parts from reference TRBV7-2 and TRBJ1-2): GAGVSQSPSNKVTEKGKDVELRCDPISGHTALYWYRQSLGQGLEFLIYFQGNSAPDKSGLPSDRFSAERTGGSVSTLTIQRTQQEDSAVYLCASTPTRLNYGYTFGSGTRLTVV.

This rearrangement joins TRBV5-8 to TRBJ2-3; perhaps TRBD2 as D (5 bases). Germline V gives CDR1 SGHTS, CDR2 YDEGEE. V lost 2 bases and J lost 4, with 20 bases in between. The CDR3 spans 17 residues. CDR3 residues: CASSFEAGFSAADTQYF. CDR3 in DNA: TGTGCCAGCAGCTTTGAGGCGGGCTTTAGCGCTGCAGATACGCAGTATTTT. Full variable domain (missing parts from reference TRBV5-8 and TRBJ2-3): EAGVTQSPTHLIKTRGQQATLRCSPISGHTSVYWYQQALGLGLQFLLWYDEGEERNRGNFPPRFSGRQFPNYSSELNVNALELEDSALYLCASSFEAGFSAADTQYFGPGTRLTVL.

The chain has TRBV18 and TRBJ2-3; TRBD2 matches 7 bases. This CDR3 is built from 14 residues. Trimming at V came to 2 bases and at J to 2 bases, leaving 1 base not matched to a gene. Germline values: CDR1 KGHSH, CDR2 LQKENI. DNA for the CDR3: TGTGCCAGCTCACCAGGACTAGTCACAGATACGCAGTATTTT. Translation gives CASSPGLVTDTQYF.

This clone occurred once. This chain uses TRBV6-1 with TRBJ1-2; D may be TRBD1 (5 bases). Trimming removed 2 bases at V and 4 bases at J, with 17 bases between. The CDR3 is made up of 16 amino acids. The germline V gene encodes CDR1 MNHNS and CDR2 SASEGT. The CDR3 spells CASSETRARGGYGYTF. CDR3 nucleotide sequence: TGTGCCAGCAGTGAAACTAGGGCGCGGGGGGGCTATGGCTACACCTTC.

The J gene is TRBJ2-3, the V gene TRBV29-1; 10 bases agree with TRBD1. After removal of 3 bases from V and 2 bases from J, the junction contained 8 bases not matched to a gene. CDR1 and CDR2 from the germline V gene are SQVTM and ANQGSEA. The CDR3 sequence is 16 residues long. As DNA, the CDR3 is TGCAGCGTTGAGACAGGGGGCACTAGGTTCACAGATACGCAGTATTTT. It translates to CSVETGGTRFTDTQYF.

The rearrangement links TRBV4-1 to TRBJ2-5; D uncertain. V was clipped by 2 bases and J by 4 bases, with 8 bases between them. This CDR3 is 13 amino acids long. Germline V gene sequence: CDR1 MGHRA, CDR2 YSYEKL. CDR3 bases: TGCGCCAGCAGCCAATTTTCCCTAGAGACCCAGTACTTC. It specifies CASSQFSLETQYF.